The T cell receptor (beta chain) under discussion was sequenced for a study of shared clonotypes between healthy human individuals. The CDR3 runs 17 residues. Looked up from germline, CDR1 is SGHVS and CDR2 is FNYEAQ. Trimming at V came to 1 base and at J to 0 bases, leaving 8 bases not matched to a gene. Some clones are missing from TCRdb's copy, which holds only in-frame ones; the method was immunoSEQ multiplex PCR. The data show about 2.1 million clones, with about 94% seen just once and more than 1.5% held by the top ten. The naive CD8 population came from CD45RO-negative cells selected for CCR7, without terminally differentiated effector memory CD45RA+ cells. Each of the donors was a healthy adult who was HIV-negative and had not had a recent acute infection or vaccination.

The sequenced sample was naive CD8+ T cells from PBMCs. The chain uses TRBV7-6 and TRBJ2-5, with 7 bases fitting TRBD2. This TCR derives from a man between 18 and 35 years old in good health. Some clones in this sample may be carry-over from other donors' samples. Written as DNA, the CDR3 is TGTGCCAGCAGCTTAGAACAGCTGGGGGGGTACCAAGAGACCCAGTACTTC. Amino acid sequence: CASSLEQLGGYQETQYF.